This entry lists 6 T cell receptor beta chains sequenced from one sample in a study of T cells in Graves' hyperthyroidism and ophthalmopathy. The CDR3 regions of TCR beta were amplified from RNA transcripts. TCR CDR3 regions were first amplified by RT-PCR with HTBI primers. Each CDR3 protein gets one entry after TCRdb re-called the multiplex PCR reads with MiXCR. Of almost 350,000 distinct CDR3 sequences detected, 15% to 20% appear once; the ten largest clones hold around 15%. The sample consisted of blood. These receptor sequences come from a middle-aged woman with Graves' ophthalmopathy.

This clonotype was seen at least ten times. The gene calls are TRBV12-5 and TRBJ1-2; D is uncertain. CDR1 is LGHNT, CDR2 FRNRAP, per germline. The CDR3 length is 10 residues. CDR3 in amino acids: CAVRAGGYTF. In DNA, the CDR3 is TGTGCGGTTAGGGCGGGCGGCTACACCTTC.

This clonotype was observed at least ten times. CDR3 DNA sequence: TGCGCCAGCAGCCAAGACCACAAGAGACAGGGCGAGCAGTACTTC. It codes for CASSQDHKRQGEQYF. This chain links TRBV4-3 with TRBJ2-7, with TRBD1 matching 7 bases. This CDR3 is built from 15 residues. Germline lookup yields CDR1 LGHNA and CDR2 YSLEER. The V segment lost 0 bases and the J segment 6 bases; nucleotides outside the gene matches: 8.

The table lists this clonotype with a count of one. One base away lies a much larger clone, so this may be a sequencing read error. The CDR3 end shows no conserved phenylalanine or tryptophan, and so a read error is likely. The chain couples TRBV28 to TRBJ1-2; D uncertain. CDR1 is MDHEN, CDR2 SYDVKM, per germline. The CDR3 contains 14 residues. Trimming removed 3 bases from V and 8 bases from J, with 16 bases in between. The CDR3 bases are TGTGCCAGCAGTTTCACGGGTGCCGTCGTAGGCTACACCTCC. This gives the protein CASSFTGAVVGYTS.

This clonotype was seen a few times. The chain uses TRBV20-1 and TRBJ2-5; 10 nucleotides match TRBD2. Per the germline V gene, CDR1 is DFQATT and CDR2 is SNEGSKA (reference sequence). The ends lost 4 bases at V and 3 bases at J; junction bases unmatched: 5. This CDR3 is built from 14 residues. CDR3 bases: TGCAGTGCTATTTTGGGACTAGCGAAAGAGACCCAGTACTTC. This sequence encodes CSAILGLAKETQYF.

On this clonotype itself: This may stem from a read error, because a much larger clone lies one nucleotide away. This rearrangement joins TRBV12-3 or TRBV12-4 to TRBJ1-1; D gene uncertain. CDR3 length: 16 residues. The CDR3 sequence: CSSTPGLAPRGTEAFF. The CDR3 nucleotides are TGTTCCAGCACCCCCGGGCTGGCGCCTCGAGGGACTGAAGCTTTCTTT.

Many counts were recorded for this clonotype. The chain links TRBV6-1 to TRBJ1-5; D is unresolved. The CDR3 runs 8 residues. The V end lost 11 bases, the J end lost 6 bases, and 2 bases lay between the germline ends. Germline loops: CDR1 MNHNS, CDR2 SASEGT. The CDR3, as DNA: TGTGCCGGTCAGCCCCAGCATTTT. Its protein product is CAGQPQHF.